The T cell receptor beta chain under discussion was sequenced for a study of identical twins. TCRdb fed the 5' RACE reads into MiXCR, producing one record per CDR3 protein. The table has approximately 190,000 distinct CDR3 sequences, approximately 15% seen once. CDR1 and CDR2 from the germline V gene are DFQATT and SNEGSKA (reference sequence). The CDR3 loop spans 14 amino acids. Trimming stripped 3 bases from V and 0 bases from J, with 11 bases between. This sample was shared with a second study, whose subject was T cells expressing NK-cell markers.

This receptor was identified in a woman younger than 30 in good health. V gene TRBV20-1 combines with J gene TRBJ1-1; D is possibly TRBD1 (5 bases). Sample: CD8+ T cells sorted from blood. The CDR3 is CSARAWGMNTEAFF. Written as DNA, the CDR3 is TGCAGTGCTAGGGCCTGGGGGATGAACACTGAAGCTTTCTTT.